The rows below give T cell receptor beta chains drawn from one sample of a study of cytomegalovirus exposure and HLA in healthy donors. Generated by immunoSEQ multiplex PCR, the TCRdb table keeps only in-frame clones and is missing some. The repertoire holds 70,000 to 95,000 clones, with approximately 71% as singletons. The material sequenced was PBMCs. These receptors were obtained from a man aged 40-49 years in good health and CMV-seronegative. Each CDR3 is given with its conserved first and last residue. A D gene is named only where the DNA matches it firmly.

d_gene,v_gene,CDR3aa
TRBD1,TRBV28,CASSLSGGGYTF
NA,TRBV2,CASSERVRDVVNTEAFF
NA,TRBV6-6,CASSYSRTVFVTEAFF
NA,TRBV7-9,CASSFAGNEKLFF
NA,TRBV19,CASSMQGYTEAFF
TRBD1,TRBV19,CASTTDRYTGELFF
TRBD1,TRBV30,CAWSPNRGVQEKLFF
TRBD2,TRBV4-1,CASSLSGGANEQFF
NA,TRBV7-8,CATSPRGGEVSGANVLTF
NA,TRBV18,CASSETHSLNSPLHF
NA,TRBV9,CASSVGLLKTQYF
TRBD1,TRBV10-3,CAISSGTGAYEQYF
NA,TRBV4-1,CASSPPGRGDKNIQYF
TRBD1,TRBV2,CASSRQGARGYTF
NA,TRBV6-5,CASSYSREGGYTF
NA,TRBV6-5,CASSRGTPSTDTQYF
TRBD1,TRBV5-1,CASSLTGQEAGHEQYF
NA,TRBV5-1,CASTPFGQREEQYF
NA,TRBV5-1,CASSLEDSYGYTF
TRBD1,TRBV9,CASSVDGTAAFF
TRBD1,TRBV5-6,CASSLVGGGTEAFF
TRBD1,TRBV7-9,CASSSLLGGTGDTEAFF
TRBD1,TRBV5-1,CASSENRGLWSYEQYF